This T cell receptor beta chain was documented in a study of blood T cell repertoires in COVID-19. Only in-frame clones appear in the TCRdb table, and some are missing; sequencing was by immunoSEQ multiplex PCR. The sample shows over 85,000 clones, less than 95% of them seen only once. This TCR was recovered from a human donor with active COVID-19. The donor label of this sample is uncertain. Sequenced material: peripheral blood.

The CDR3 DNA sequence: TGTGCCAGCAGTACTCGGACAGGGAAAAACACCATATATTTT. It encodes CASSTRTGKNTIYF. This chain connects TRBV27 to TRBJ1-3; 8 bases map to TRBD1. The CDR3 has 14 amino acids. Germline CDR1 MNHEY, CDR2 SMNVEV (reference sequence). Trimming cost V 5 bases and J 6 bases; bases outside gene matches: 6.